The clone carrying this TCR beta chain was detected ten times or more. The sample comes from a study of molecular identifiers for immune sequencing clone quantification. TCRdb independently ran MiXCR on the PCR reads; one entry per CDR3 protein. The repertoire holds approximately 320,000 distinct CDR3 sequences, about 22% seen once, with about 0.74% in the top ten. Sequenced: naive CD8+ T cells from blood, with Jurkat cell RNA spiked in. Subset described: FACS-sorted CD8+CD4-CCR7+CD45RA+ naive T cells. The source of this sequence is a human donor in good health. Some libraries in this study had Jurkat cell RNA spiked in.

The CDR3 DNA is TGTGCCAGCAGTGAACAGGGGTCTGGGGCCAACGTCCTGACTTTC. It is translated as CASSEQGSGANVLTF. The chain is built from TRBV6-1 and TRBJ2-6, with D possibly TRBD1 on 6 matching bases. This CDR3 is built from 15 residues. Trimming took off 2 bases at V and 1 base at J, with 6 bases between the two ends. The germline V gene has CDR1 MNHNS and CDR2 SASEGT.